One and the same sample provided the 19 T cell receptor beta chains below, sequenced in a study of beta chain features in type 1 diabetes. Regarding the study as a whole: Shorter TCRB CDR3s, moderately but significantly so, marked every one of the four CD4+ subsets in Type 1 diabetes patients.

Antigen specificity for these receptors is unknown. Every isolated RNA sample was fully reverse transcribed, so sequencing captured expressed TCRB transcripts. The repertoire was sequenced with immunoSEQ multiplex PCR; TCRdb's copy has only in-frame clones and lacks some. This sample has 300,000 to 350,000 clones, with about 13% found just once. Sequenced material: naive CD4+ T cells from blood. The source of these receptors is a woman aged 18 to 35 with type 1 diabetes.

The chain employs TRBV11-2 and TRBJ2-7, with D uncertain. The CDR3 totals 12 residues. Trimming left V 2 bases short and J 7 bases short, with 9 bases between. CDR1 SGHAT and CDR2 FQNNGV come from the germline V gene. In DNA form, the CDR3 reads TGTGCCAGCAGCTTATTCCCCGGGGAGCAGTACGTC. Residues: CASSLFPGEQYV.

This chain uses TRBV6-1 with TRBJ2-7; TRBD2 matches at 7 bases. The ends lost 11 bases at V and 2 bases at J; junction bases unmatched: 6. Germline-derived CDR1 and CDR2 are MNHNS and SASEGT. The CDR3 loop spans 12 amino acids. CDR3 in DNA: TGTGCCGCGGGGGAGCATCCCTACGAGCAGTACTTC. Residues: CAAGEHPYEQYF.

V usage is TRBV29-1 and J usage is TRBJ2-2; TRBD1 might be the D (6 bases). CDR1 and CDR2 from the germline V gene are SQVTM and ANQGSEA. The V gene lost 5 bases and the J gene lost 1 base, with 8 bases spanning the gap. There are 13 residues in the CDR3. CDR3 in amino acids: CSVLRGNTGELFF. The DNA of the CDR3 is TGCAGCGTTCTCAGGGGGAACACCGGGGAGCTGTTTTTT.

Only a few counts were recorded for this clone. This chain connects TRBV11-2 to TRBJ1-2; TRBD1 matches at 10 bases. Trimming took 1 base from V and 6 from J; bases not matched to a gene: 8. The CDR3 spans 16 residues. The germline V gene has CDR1 SGHAT and CDR2 FQNNGV. The DNA for the CDR3 is TGTGCCAGCAGCTTAGGGCTCCGGGACAGGGGCCATGGCTACACCTTC. Amino acid sequence: CASSLGLRDRGHGYTF.

Concerning this clone: Additional DNA sequences in this sample encode the identical CDR3. CDR3: CASSLGGPQETQYF. CDR3 coding DNA: TGCGCCAGCAGCTTAGGGGGTCCCCAAGAGACCCAGTACTTC. This chain uses TRBV5-1 with TRBJ2-5; a possible D gene is TRBD1 (6 bases). Germline V gives CDR1 SGHRS, CDR2 YFSETQ. This CDR3 is built from 14 residues. V lost 2 bases to trimming and J lost 1 base, with 9 bases between them.

As for this clone: Other DNA sequences from this sample encode an identical CDR3 as well. The chain recombines TRBV5-1 with TRBJ2-1, with 8 bases fitting TRBD2. CDR3 size: 15 residues. CDR1 is SGHRS, CDR2 YFSETQ, per germline. Losses at the gene ends were 0 bases for V and 4 bases for J; bases not matched to a gene: 3. The CDR3: CASSLGTSSYNEQFF. DNA of the CDR3: TGCGCCAGCAGCTTGGGGACTAGCTCTTACAATGAGCAGTTCTTC.

The chain uses TRBV7-9 and TRBJ2-3; D may be TRBD1 (6 bases). The CDR3 is 13 amino acids. V lost 10 bases, J lost 2 bases, and 13 bases lay in between. Germline CDR1 SEHNR, CDR2 FQNEAQ (reference sequence). CDR3 DNA sequence: TGTGCCACCCAGGGGATGTACACAGATACGCAGTATTTT. The encoded protein is CATQGMYTDTQYF.

The sample holds a few counts of this clone. V gene TRBV4-3 combines with J gene TRBJ2-1, with 8 bases aligning to TRBD2. Germline V lookup: CDR1 LGHNA, CDR2 YSLEER. The CDR3 totals 16 residues. The V and J ends lost 3 bases and 1 base, in that order; junction bases with no gene match: 5. DNA of the CDR3: TGCGCCAGCAGCCAGTTAGCGGGGAGGTCCTACAATGAGCAGTTCTTC. Amino acid sequence: CASSQLAGRSYNEQFF.

The chain combines TRBV10-3 with TRBJ1-1; TRBD1 agrees at 7 bases. The germline gives CDR1 ENHRY, CDR2 SYGVKD. The junction had 1 base not matched to a gene; V was cut back by 6 bases and J by 0 bases. The CDR3 contains 13 residues. For the CDR3, the DNA is TGTGCCATCAGGGGACAGATGAACACTGAAGCTTTCTTT. Protein product: CAIRGQMNTEAFF.

This clone was counted only a few times. This chain links TRBV5-8 with TRBJ2-3; tentative D call: TRBD2 (5 bases). The V end lost 6 bases, the J end lost 5 bases, and 19 bases lay between the germline ends. Germline loops: CDR1 SGHTS, CDR2 YDEGEE. The CDR3 has 15 residues. The CDR3 nucleotides read TGTGCCAGCACCGACATGAGGGCCGCACAAGATACGCAGTATTTT. It encodes CASTDMRAAQDTQYF.

The chain is built from TRBV9 and TRBJ2-2; 7 nucleotides line up with TRBD2. Trimming took 4 bases from V and 0 from J; bases not matched to a gene: 6. Per germline, CDR1 SGDLS and CDR2 YYNGEE. The CDR3 is 16 residues long. The CDR3 bases are TGTGCCAGCAGCATATCGGGAGGTACGAACACCGGGGAGCTGTTTTTT. This sequence encodes CASSISGGTNTGELFF. The full variable domain, completed using reference TRBV9 and TRBJ2-2, is DSGVTQTPKHLITATGQRVTLRCSPRSGDLSVYWYQQSLDQGLQFLIQYYNGEERAKGNILERFSAQQFPDLHSELNLSSLELGDSALYFCASSISGGTNTGELFFGEGSRLTVL.

The chain links TRBV6-5 to TRBJ2-7; TRBD2 aligns across 12 bases. V was clipped by 5 bases and J by 2 bases; unmatched bases: 4. This CDR3 has 15 amino acids. Looked up from germline, CDR1 is MNHEY and CDR2 is SVGAGI. In DNA form, the CDR3 reads TGTGCCAGCAGTACGGGACTAGCGGGCCCCTACGAGCAGTACTTC. As protein: CASSTGLAGPYEQYF.

The chain combines TRBV11-2 with TRBJ1-5; D might be TRBD1 (5 bases). With 4 bases removed from V and 0 bases from J, the gap between germline ends came to 13 bases. The CDR3 consists of 16 residues. CDR1 SGHAT and CDR2 FQNNGV come from the germline V gene. CDR3 sequence reads: CASSSPTAYSNQPQHF. The DNA of the CDR3 is TGTGCCAGCAGCTCCCCGACAGCTTATAGCAATCAGCCCCAGCATTTT.

The genes are TRBV28 and TRBJ2-7; D remains unclear. Looked up from germline, CDR1 is MDHEN and CDR2 is SYDVKM. The V end lost 11 bases, the J end lost 4 bases, and 9 bases lay between the germline ends. The CDR3 length is 10 residues. The CDR3 protein is CAASGYEQYF. The CDR3 region has the DNA TGTGCCGCCTCGGGTTACGAGCAGTACTTC.

This chain joins TRBV28 and TRBJ2-7; 7 bases fit TRBD2. J gave up 3 bases and V 5 bases, and 7 bases lay outside the gene matches. Germline V lookup: CDR1 MDHEN, CDR2 SYDVKM. The CDR3 spans 14 residues. Written as DNA, the CDR3 is TGTGCCAGCAGTGGGAGGGAGTGGGTCTACGAGCAGTACTTC. The encoded protein is CASSGREWVYEQYF.

This clone showed up just a few times. This chain uses TRBV28 with TRBJ2-3; 12 nucleotides align to TRBD1. This CDR3 is 17 amino acids long. From germline, CDR1 is MDHEN and CDR2 SYDVKM. After removal of 4 bases from V and 2 bases from J, the junction contained 7 bases not matched to a gene. The CDR3 sequence: CASSSLGTGGFTDTQYF. In nucleotides, the CDR3 is TGTGCCAGCAGTTCCCTTGGGACAGGGGGCTTCACAGATACGCAGTATTTT.

This clone appeared a few times. This chain links TRBV5-1 with TRBJ2-1; the match to TRBD2 covers 7 bases. The CDR3 extends over 16 amino acids. CDR1 is SGHRS, CDR2 YFSETQ, per germline. V shed 3 bases, J shed 9 bases, and the junction held 15 bases outside the gene matches. DNA of the CDR3: TGCGCCAGCAGCTGGGTGACCGGGAGGCCAAGGGGTGAGCAGTTCTTC. Protein sequence: CASSWVTGRPRGEQFF.

This clone was observed at least ten times. The rearrangement joins TRBV4-3 to TRBJ1-2; D gene unclear. Germline V gene data show CDR1 as LGHNA and CDR2 as YSLEER. This CDR3 is 15 amino acids long. V lost 1 base, J lost 8 bases, and 17 bases lay in between. CDR3 DNA sequence: TGCGCCAGCAGCCAAGGGCGGAGACCCAGCGGGGGCTACACCTTC. Translating it yields CASSQGRRPSGGYTF.

In its sample, this clone was seen a few times. This chain links TRBV28 with TRBJ1-1; TRBD1 is a possible D gene (6 bases). V lost 9 bases to trimming and J lost 0 bases, with 14 bases between them. Germline CDR1 is MDHEN and CDR2 is SYDVKM. The CDR3 is 14 residues long. The CDR3 loop is CASGLGGLNTEAFF. Written as DNA, the CDR3 is TGTGCCAGTGGGTTAGGGGGTCTGAACACTGAAGCTTTCTTT.